The rows below give T cell receptor beta chains drawn from one sample of a study of T cell repertoires in cytomegalovirus infection. No antigen has been assigned to these receptors. TCRdb re-derived calls from the reads in MiXCR, one entry per CDR3 protein. The sample holds approximately 590,000 distinct CDR3 sequences; almost 40% are singletons and the top ten take 48%. The sequencing here drew on cultured PBMCs, taken from culture after CMV antigen stimulation. These receptor sequences come from a human donor in good health (CMV status not recorded). Some clones in this sample may be carry-over from other donors' samples. CDR3s include the opening cysteine and the closing phenylalanine or tryptophan. D genes are given only for firm matches. Where a row states a size, it is once, few, many or the class of an expanded clone; other rows omit it.

V gene: TRBV12-3/TRBV12-4
J gene: TRBJ2-7
clone size: -
D gene: -
CDR3 protein: CASSPRSADEQYF
CDR3 DNA: TGTGCCAGCAGTCCCAGGTCAGCGGACGAGCAGTACTTC

V gene: TRBV20-1
J gene: TRBJ1-4
clone size: -
D gene: TRBD1
CDR3 protein: CSAPDRALDEKLFF
CDR3 DNA: TGCAGTGCGCCTGACAGGGCTTTGGATGAAAAACTGTTTTTT

V gene: TRBV5-6
J gene: TRBJ1-5
clone size: -
D gene: -
CDR3 protein: CASSSGVGNQPQHF
CDR3 DNA: TGTGCCAGCAGCTCGGGGGTTGGGAATCAGCCCCAGCATTTT

V gene: TRBV6-1
J gene: TRBJ2-3
clone size: few
D gene: TRBD2
CDR3 protein: CASSEDPAVGAGGADTQYF
CDR3 DNA: TGTGCCAGCAGTGAAGACCCCGCCGTTGGAGCGGGGGGAGCAGATACGCAGTATTTT

V gene: TRBV6-6
J gene: TRBJ2-2
clone size: -
D gene: -
CDR3 protein: CASSFLTGELFF
CDR3 DNA: TGTGCCAGCAGTTTCCTCACCGGGGAGCTGTTTTTT

V gene: TRBV6-1
J gene: TRBJ2-3
clone size: few
D gene: -
CDR3 protein: CASSGWQTTDTQYF
CDR3 DNA: TGTGCCAGCAGTGGGTGGCAGACCACAGATACGCAGTATTTT

V gene: TRBV6-2/TRBV6-3
J gene: TRBJ2-1
clone size: -
D gene: -
CDR3 protein: CASSRGGSNEQFF
CDR3 DNA: TGTGCCAGCAGCAGGGGGGGGAGCAATGAGCAGTTCTTC

V gene: TRBV12-3/TRBV12-4
J gene: TRBJ2-3
clone size: -
D gene: TRBD1
CDR3 protein: CASRSGQGPDTQYF
CDR3 DNA: TGTGCCAGCAGGTCGGGACAGGGTCCAGATACGCAGTATTTT

V gene: TRBV7-2
J gene: TRBJ2-3
clone size: few
D gene: -
CDR3 protein: CASRVSQGPDTQYF
CDR3 DNA: TGTGCCAGCAGGGTGAGTCAGGGTCCAGATACGCAGTATTTT

V gene: TRBV7-8
J gene: TRBJ2-5
clone size: few
D gene: -
CDR3 protein: CASSGGSALRGTQYF
CDR3 DNA: TGTGCCAGCAGCGGGGGGAGCGCCCTACGTGGAACCCAGTACTTC

V gene: TRBV7-2
J gene: TRBJ2-1
clone size: -
D gene: TRBD2
CDR3 protein: CASSVTIAGDNEQFF
CDR3 DNA: TGTGCCAGCTCGGTGACAATAGCGGGCGACAATGAGCAGTTCTTC

V gene: TRBV12-5
J gene: TRBJ1-2
clone size: -
D gene: -
CDR3 protein: CASAIDSHYGYTF
CDR3 DNA: TGTGCTAGTGCTATAGACAGTCACTATGGCTACACCTTC

V gene: TRBV5-5
J gene: TRBJ1-6
clone size: -
D gene: TRBD1
CDR3 protein: CASSAGQANSPLHF
CDR3 DNA: TGTGCCAGCAGCGCGGGACAGGCTAATTCACCCCTCCACTTT

V gene: TRBV6-5
J gene: TRBJ1-5
clone size: -
D gene: TRBD1
CDR3 protein: CATRQGSNQPQHF
CDR3 DNA: TGTGCCACCAGACAGGGAAGCAATCAGCCCCAGCATTTT

V gene: TRBV11-2
J gene: TRBJ2-3
clone size: many
D gene: -
CDR3 protein: CASSPDRDYTDTQYF
CDR3 DNA: TGTGCCAGCAGCCCCGACAGGGACTACACAGATACGCAGTATTTT

V gene: TRBV7-2
J gene: TRBJ1-1
clone size: once
D gene: -
CDR3 protein: CVSSPLYNTEAFF
CDR3 DNA: TGTGTCAGCAGCCCACTCTATAACACTGAAGCTTTCTTT

V gene: TRBV6-1
J gene: TRBJ1-5
clone size: few
D gene: -
CDR3 protein: CASSALPRPNQPQHF
CDR3 DNA: TGTGCCAGCAGCGCTCTGCCAAGGCCCAATCAGCCCCAGCATTTT

V gene: TRBV12-3/TRBV12-4
J gene: TRBJ2-3
clone size: -
D gene: -
CDR3 protein: CASTHPASDTQYF
CDR3 DNA: TGTGCCAGCACCCATCCGGCTTCAGATACGCAGTATTTT

V gene: TRBV11-2
J gene: TRBJ2-5
clone size: -
D gene: -
CDR3 protein: CASSLDGGRMGETQYF
CDR3 DNA: TGTGCCAGCAGCTTAGATGGCGGACGGATGGGAGAGACCCAGTACTTC

V gene: TRBV12-3/TRBV12-4
J gene: TRBJ2-1
clone size: few
D gene: -
CDR3 protein: CASSFPYSRNEQFF
CDR3 DNA: TGTGCCAGCAGTTTCCCATATAGCAGAAATGAGCAGTTCTTC

V gene: TRBV12-3/TRBV12-4
J gene: TRBJ1-1
clone size: few
D gene: -
CDR3 protein: CASSRGEGTEAFF
CDR3 DNA: TGTGCCAGCAGTCGAGGGGAGGGGACTGAAGCTTTCTTT

V gene: TRBV5-6
J gene: TRBJ2-5
clone size: -
D gene: -
CDR3 protein: CASSLVGGARETQYF
CDR3 DNA: TGTGCCAGCAGCTTGGTGGGGGGGGCAAGAGAGACCCAGTACTTC

V gene: TRBV6-5
J gene: TRBJ2-1
clone size: few
D gene: -
CDR3 protein: CASSYSAGYNEQFF
CDR3 DNA: TGTGCCAGCAGTTACTCGGCGGGATACAATGAGCAGTTCTTC

V gene: TRBV6-8
J gene: TRBJ2-7
clone size: -
D gene: -
CDR3 protein: CASSYSGLTVGYEQYF
CDR3 DNA: TGTGCCAGCAGTTACTCAGGTCTCACAGTGGGCTACGAGCAGTACTTC

V gene: TRBV6-6
J gene: TRBJ2-7
clone size: few
D gene: -
CDR3 protein: CASSRFKGSSYEQYF
CDR3 DNA: TGTGCCAGCAGCCGGTTTAAAGGAAGCTCCTACGAGCAGTACTTC

V gene: TRBV20-1
J gene: TRBJ2-1
clone size: few
D gene: TRBD2
CDR3 protein: CSARDGGSSYNEQFF
CDR3 DNA: TGCAGTGCTAGAGACGGCGGGAGCTCCTACAATGAGCAGTTCTTC

V gene: TRBV12-3/TRBV12-4
J gene: TRBJ2-1
clone size: few
D gene: -
CDR3 protein: CASTVGRKGFNEQFF
CDR3 DNA: TGTGCCAGCACCGTGGGCCGGAAAGGGTTTAATGAGCAGTTCTTC

V gene: TRBV7-9
J gene: TRBJ2-6
clone size: -
D gene: TRBD2
CDR3 protein: CASRPGTSQSSGANVLTF
CDR3 DNA: TGTGCCAGCAGGCCCGGGACTAGCCAATCCTCTGGGGCCAACGTCCTGACTTTC

V gene: TRBV5-6
J gene: TRBJ2-1
clone size: -
D gene: -
CDR3 protein: CASSLPGYWGTYNEQFF
CDR3 DNA: TGTGCCAGCAGCTTACCCGGCTACTGGGGAACCTACAATGAGCAGTTCTTC

V gene: TRBV7-6
J gene: TRBJ2-3
clone size: -
D gene: -
CDR3 protein: CASSPVQGAPDTQYF
CDR3 DNA: TGTGCCAGCAGCCCAGTACAGGGAGCACCAGATACGCAGTATTTT

V gene: TRBV12-3/TRBV12-4
J gene: TRBJ1-5
clone size: -
D gene: -
CDR3 protein: CASRTMNQPQHF
CDR3 DNA: TGTGCCAGCAGAACCATGAATCAGCCCCAGCATTTT

V gene: TRBV6-2/TRBV6-3
J gene: TRBJ1-3
clone size: -
D gene: -
CDR3 protein: CASSATPLRSSGNTIYF
CDR3 DNA: TGTGCCAGCAGCGCCACCCCCCTCAGGAGCTCTGGAAACACCATATATTTT

V gene: TRBV7-9
J gene: TRBJ2-7
clone size: -
D gene: TRBD2
CDR3 protein: CASSAPGLAVEQYF
CDR3 DNA: TGTGCCAGCAGCGCGCCGGGACTAGCGGTCGAGCAGTACTTC

V gene: TRBV6-6
J gene: TRBJ2-6
clone size: few
D gene: -
CDR3 protein: CVTNRSGANVLTF
CDR3 DNA: TGTGTCACGAATCGTTCTGGGGCCAACGTCCTGACTTTC

V gene: TRBV7-2
J gene: TRBJ2-2
clone size: few
D gene: -
CDR3 protein: CASSLRALTGVTGELFF
CDR3 DNA: TGTGCCAGCAGCTTAAGGGCCTTGACAGGTGTAACCGGGGAGCTGTTTTTT

V gene: TRBV12-3/TRBV12-4
J gene: TRBJ1-1
clone size: few
D gene: TRBD1
CDR3 protein: CASTETGYWNTEAFF
CDR3 DNA: TGTGCCAGCACCGAGACAGGGTATTGGAACACTGAAGCTTTCTTT

V gene: TRBV6-1
J gene: TRBJ1-2
clone size: -
D gene: TRBD1
CDR3 protein: CASSETTGNYGYTF
CDR3 DNA: TGTGCCAGCAGTGAAACGACAGGGAACTATGGCTACACCTTC

V gene: TRBV4-1
J gene: TRBJ2-1
clone size: -
D gene: -
CDR3 protein: CASSRVGSYEQFF
CDR3 DNA: TGCGCCAGCAGCCGGGTGGGGTCATATGAGCAGTTCTTC

V gene: TRBV28
J gene: TRBJ2-1
clone size: few
D gene: -
CDR3 protein: CASSLWSGAEQFF
CDR3 DNA: TGTGCCAGCAGTTTATGGTCCGGGGCTGAGCAGTTCTTC

V gene: TRBV4-1
J gene: TRBJ2-2
clone size: few
D gene: TRBD2
CDR3 protein: CASSQPRASGVTGELFF
CDR3 DNA: TGCGCCAGCAGCCAACCACGGGCTAGCGGGGTCACCGGGGAGCTGTTTTTT

V gene: TRBV20-1
J gene: TRBJ2-5
clone size: -
D gene: TRBD2
CDR3 protein: CSAGVRGGGETQYF
CDR3 DNA: TGCAGTGCCGGTGTGCGGGGGGGCGGGGAGACCCAGTACTTC

V gene: TRBV27
J gene: TRBJ1-6
clone size: few
D gene: -
CDR3 protein: CASTKTGTNSPLHF
CDR3 DNA: TGTGCCAGCACAAAGACCGGGACCAATTCACCCCTCCACTTT

V gene: TRBV6-2/TRBV6-3
J gene: TRBJ1-1
clone size: once
D gene: TRBD1
CDR3 protein: CASSTPTGDTEAFF
CDR3 DNA: TGTGCCAGCAGTACACCGACAGGGGACACTGAAGCTTTCTTT

V gene: TRBV4-1
J gene: TRBJ2-6
clone size: -
D gene: TRBD2
CDR3 protein: CASSPHRAGSSGANVLTF
CDR3 DNA: TGCGCCAGCAGCCCCCACCGAGCGGGGTCCTCTGGGGCCAACGTCCTGACTTTC

V gene: TRBV25-1
J gene: TRBJ2-1
clone size: many
D gene: TRBD1
CDR3 protein: CASKGDRGWNEQFF
CDR3 DNA: TGTGCCAGCAAGGGGGACAGGGGGTGGAATGAGCAGTTCTTC

V gene: TRBV6-6
J gene: TRBJ2-3
clone size: -
D gene: -
CDR3 protein: CASSRPPSASTDTQYF
CDR3 DNA: TGTGCCAGCAGTCGCCCCCCGAGTGCTAGCACAGATACGCAGTATTTT

V gene: TRBV7-8
J gene: TRBJ2-2
clone size: -
D gene: -
CDR3 protein: CASSISVTGELFF
CDR3 DNA: TGTGCCAGCAGCATTAGCGTTACCGGGGAGCTGTTTTTT

V gene: TRBV27
J gene: TRBJ2-5
clone size: -
D gene: TRBD1
CDR3 protein: CASSLSGTGGSGETQYF
CDR3 DNA: TGTGCCAGCAGTTTATCGGGGACAGGGGGGTCAGGGGAGACCCAGTACTTC

V gene: TRBV10-3
J gene: TRBJ2-1
clone size: few
D gene: TRBD1
CDR3 protein: CAISAGQGYSSNEQFF
CDR3 DNA: TGTGCCATCAGTGCAGGACAGGGGTATTCCTCAAATGAGCAGTTCTTC

V gene: TRBV19
J gene: TRBJ2-3
clone size: -
D gene: -
CDR3 protein: CASSTGEGASTDTQYF
CDR3 DNA: TGTGCCAGTAGTACAGGGGAAGGGGCGAGCACAGATACGCAGTATTTT

V gene: TRBV11-2
J gene: TRBJ2-7
clone size: few
D gene: -
CDR3 protein: CASSLDRGGLEQYF
CDR3 DNA: TGTGCCAGCAGCTTAGATCGGGGAGGACTCGAGCAGTACTTC

V gene: TRBV6-2/TRBV6-3
J gene: TRBJ2-3
clone size: few
D gene: -
CDR3 protein: CASSYREDTQYF
CDR3 DNA: TGTGCCAGCAGTTACAGGGAAGATACGCAGTATTTT

V gene: TRBV25-1
J gene: TRBJ2-7
clone size: few
D gene: -
CDR3 protein: CASRRGAEQYF
CDR3 DNA: TGTGCCAGCAGGAGGGGGGCAGAGCAGTACTTC

V gene: TRBV4-3
J gene: TRBJ2-2
clone size: -
D gene: -
CDR3 protein: CASSQGLVVAGELFF
CDR3 DNA: TGCGCCAGCAGCCAAGGACTAGTAGTGGCCGGGGAGCTGTTTTTT

V gene: TRBV7-2
J gene: TRBJ1-2
clone size: few
D gene: TRBD1
CDR3 protein: CASSNPGQGDYGYTF
CDR3 DNA: TGTGCCAGCAGCAACCCGGGACAGGGGGACTATGGCTACACCTTC

V gene: TRBV7-2
J gene: TRBJ2-3
clone size: -
D gene: TRBD2
CDR3 protein: CASSFGLAGATDTQYF
CDR3 DNA: TGTGCCAGCAGCTTCGGACTAGCGGGAGCAACAGATACGCAGTATTTT

V gene: TRBV20-1
J gene: TRBJ1-4
clone size: -
D gene: -
CDR3 protein: CSATIVDNEKLFF
CDR3 DNA: TGCAGTGCCACTATCGTGGATAATGAAAAACTGTTTTTT

V gene: TRBV7-8
J gene: TRBJ2-2
clone size: -
D gene: -
CDR3 protein: CASSFVSPVGTGELFF
CDR3 DNA: TGTGCCAGCAGCTTCGTTTCCCCAGTGGGTACCGGGGAGCTGTTTTTT

V gene: TRBV7-2
J gene: TRBJ1-6
clone size: many
D gene: TRBD1
CDR3 protein: CASSRDRVANSPLHF
CDR3 DNA: TGTGCCAGCAGCCGAGACAGGGTTGCTAATTCACCCCTCCACTTT